This note documents a single T cell receptor beta chain sequence. This record belongs to a study of T cell changes during pregnancy in multiple sclerosis. CDR3 length equals 15 residues. Germline assignment: CDR1 SNHLY and CDR2 FYNNEI. V lost 7 bases and J lost 5; bases outside the gene matches: 10. The method was immunoSEQ multiplex PCR; TCRdb's version includes in-frame clones alone and lacks a portion of them. The sample lists approximately 70,000 clones; 92% were seen once. The sequencing here drew on peripheral blood, taken in the second trimester of pregnancy. The rearrangement uses TRBV2 and TRBJ2-3; 9 bases are a match to TRBD2. The sequence came from a female donor in good health, enrolled as a control in a pregnancy study. In nucleotides, the CDR3 is TGTGCCAGCACCGAGGAGCGGGGGGCCCGAGATACGCAGTATTTT. It specifies CASTEERGARDTQYF.